A selection of T cell receptor beta chains follows, all from one sample in a study of PD-1 blockade in mismatch repair-deficient tumors. TCRdb keeps only in-frame clones here, not all; method: immunoSEQ multiplex PCR. The table includes 50,000 or so clones, around three quarters detected once. Specimen: PBMCs, collected before pembrolizumab treatment. The source is an adult with mismatch repair-deficient cancer. CDR3s include the opening cysteine and the closing phenylalanine or tryptophan. D genes are given only for firm matches. Rows give clone size only sometimes, using once, few, many, or a class for an expanded clone.

>TRBD2|TRBV18|.|TRBJ2-1
TGTGCCAGCTCACCACCTAGCGGGATGGATGAGCAGTTCTTC
CASSPPSGMDEQFF
>.|TRBV5-4|.|TRBJ1-1
TGTGCCAGCAGCGGCTGGGGGGGTACTGAAGCTTTCTTT
CASSGWGGTEAFF
>TRBD2|TRBV7-2|.|TRBJ2-1
TGTGCCAGCAGCTCGCAACTAGCGGGAGGGGGTACTGAGCAGTTCTTC
CASSSQLAGGGTEQFF
>TRBD1|TRBV6-6|.|TRBJ2-7
TGTGCCAGCAGCTACTTAGGACAGGGGGCTTGGGAGCAGTACTTC
CASSYLGQGAWEQYF
>.|TRBV18|.|TRBJ2-1
TGTGCCAGCTCAGAGAGGGCCAGGTCCCATGAGCAGTTCTTC
CASSERARSHEQFF
>.|TRBV5-1|few|TRBJ1-2
TGCGCCAGCAGCTTGGCCCGAGGGCTTAGTGGCTACACCTTC
CASSLARGLSGYTF
>.|TRBV7-9|.|TRBJ1-5
TGTGCCAGCAGCTTAGTTGGCCCCAATCAGCCCCAGCATTTT
CASSLVGPNQPQHF
>TRBD2|TRBV9|.|TRBJ2-2
TGTGCCAGCAGCGTAGATAGGACTAGCGGGAGTGACACCGGGGAGCTGTTTTTT
CASSVDRTSGSDTGELFF
>.|TRBV14|.|TRBJ1-1
TGTGCCAGCAGCCATAGTGGGGGCAAGACATTAATGGTCACTGAAGCTTTCTTT
CASSHSGGKTLMVTEAFF
>.|TRBV2|.|TRBJ2-5
TGTGCCAGCATCGGGGACTACCAAGAGACCCAGTACTTC
CASIGDYQETQYF
>.|TRBV14|.|TRBJ2-5
TGTGCCAGCAGCCCCAGGGGCCCGCGAACCCAAGAGACCCAGTACTTC
CASSPRGPRTQETQYF
>TRBD2|TRBV11-2|.|TRBJ2-3
TGTGCCAGCAGCCCCCATCCCGTTAGCGGGAAGTCGGATACGCAGTATTTT
CASSPHPVSGKSDTQYF
>.|TRBV5-1|.|TRBJ2-7
TGCGCCAGCAGCCTGTCCCCAATGGGCTACGAGCAGTACTTC
CASSLSPMGYEQYF
>.|TRBV9|.|TRBJ2-6
TGTGCCAGCAGCGTAGACAGGTTAAGCTCTGGGGCCAACGTCCTGACTTTC
CASSVDRLSSGANVLTF
>.|TRBV6-1|.|TRBJ1-1
TGTGCCAGCAGGATGGGGGGGGGCTTTGAAGCTTTCTTT
CASRMGGGFEAFF
>.|TRBV11-3|.|TRBJ2-1
TGTGCCAGCAGCTTAGGGTTGGGTTCGTACAATGAGCAGTTCTTC
CASSLGLGSYNEQFF